This T cell receptor beta chain was documented in a study of T cell responses to AZD1222 COVID-19 vaccine. Worth noting for this clone: The antigen remains unidentified.

Germline V lookup: CDR1 SGHTA, CDR2 FQGTGA. V was cut by 3 bases and J by 5 bases, with 6 bases left in between. CDR3 length: 12 residues. The study's findings and limits: CD4 TCRs associated with vaccination spanned spike, dominating at 160-218 and 743-854.

Sequencing was performed with immunoSEQ multiplex PCR; in TCRdb, only in-frame clones are kept and a portion is missing. The table lists some 80,000 clones, 88% of them singletons. The sequenced sample was peripheral blood, obtained 28 days after the second dose of the MenACWY control vaccine. This chain links TRBV7-3 with TRBJ2-3; D gene unclear. The clonotype originates from an adult who received the MenACWY meningococcal vaccine as a control. CDR3 nucleotides: TGTGCCAGCAGCTTCGTGGGAGATACGCAGTATTTT. It translates to CASSFVGDTQYF. The variable domain in full, with the rest retrieved from reference TRBV7-3 and TRBJ2-3, is GAGVSQTPSNKVTEKGKYVELRCDPISGHTALYWYRQSLGQGPEFLIYFQGTGAADDSGLPNDRFFAVRPEGSVSTLKIQRTERGDSAVYLCASSFVGDTQYFGPGTRLTVL.